Listed here are 30 T cell receptor beta chains from one sample, sequenced in a study of CD8+ T cells in alopecia areata (dated by TCRdb to the late 2010s). Library generation was performed with the immunoSEQ multiplex PCR assay. For TCR sequencing, RNA was extracted from every sample and reverse transcribed into cDNA to serve as template. In TCRdb, the immuneACCESS table is reduced to in-frame sequences with V and J assigned. These tables do not hold every clone; where another copy was compared, an unresolved V gene accounts for under half, and the others remain unexplained. The table for this sample lists about 160,000 clones; just over 65% of them were counted only once. Together, the top ten hold approximately 0.91% of the sample. Per the publication, the time point label means: about 4 weeks on oral tofacitinib. According to the study, the label for this sample's treatment or condition signals: oral pan-JAK inhibitor, 5-10 mg twice daily.

The sequencing used CD4+ T cells sorted from blood, collected at week 4, from a patient treated with tofacitinib. The receptors here all came from a human donor with alopecia areata.

V is TRBV7-2 and J is TRBJ2-5, with D possibly TRBD1 on 6 matching bases. V lost 1 base and J 4 bases, leaving 10 bases between the germline ends. The CDR3 has 14 amino acids. Germline lookup yields CDR1 SGHTA and CDR2 FQGNSA. The CDR3 protein is CASSLEPRGETQYF. DNA of the CDR3: TGTGCCAGCAGCTTAGAGCCCAGGGGAGAGACCCAGTACTTC.

The V gene is TRBV5-4, the J gene TRBJ1-2; TRBD1 is a possible D gene (5 bases). Trimming took 0 bases from V and 3 from J, leaving 12 bases between them. CDR1 is SGHNT, CDR2 YYREEE, per germline (reference sequence). This CDR3 contains 15 residues. The CDR3 nucleotides read TGTGCCAGCAGCTTGGCCGTGAGGGGAGACTATGGCTACACCTTC. The encoded protein is CASSLAVRGDYGYTF.

This chain connects TRBV7-2 to TRBJ1-5; D uncertain. Germline loops: CDR1 SGHTA, CDR2 FQGNSA. Trimming left V 1 base short and J 4 bases short, with 5 bases between. The CDR3 spans 13 residues. The CDR3 nucleotides are TGTGCCAGCAGCTTAGACCCAAATCAGCCCCAGCATTTT. Translated: CASSLDPNQPQHF.

The chain employs TRBV21-1 and TRBJ2-3; the tabulated D call, TRBD2, remains unverified against the DNA. TRBV21-1 counts as a pseudogene. CDR3 length equals 13 residues. The CDR3: CASSKVREDTQYF. The DNA for the CDR3 is TGTGCCAGCAGCAAAGTCCGGGAAGATACGCAGTATTTT.

The chain employs TRBV7-2 and TRBJ1-1, with D possibly being TRBD1 (5 bases). The germline V gene has CDR1 SGHTA and CDR2 FQGNSA. This CDR3 has 13 residues. Trimming left V 2 bases short and J 11 bases short, with 15 bases between. Here the CDR3 DNA reads TGTGCCAGCAGCTTAATAGCAGGGAGTCGGGCTTTCTTT. It specifies CASSLIAGSRAFF.

The chain employs TRBV27 and TRBJ1-5; the match to TRBD1 covers 8 bases. This CDR3 region has 15 residues. Germline V lookup: CDR1 MNHEY, CDR2 SMNVEV (reference sequence). J gave up 4 bases and V 2 bases, and 4 bases lay outside the gene matches. CDR3: CASSLRQGINQPQHF. The CDR3 bases are TGTGCCAGCAGTTTAAGACAGGGGATAAATCAGCCCCAGCATTTT.

The table lists this clone with a few counts. As DNA, the CDR3 is TGTGCCAGCAGTTTATCGGGCAGGGGAGTGACCCTCCACTTT. This sequence encodes CASSLSGRGVTLHF. V is TRBV27 and J is TRBJ1-6; the D gene is possibly TRBD1 (6 bases). Trimming took 0 bases from V and 14 from J, leaving 14 bases between them. Germline-derived CDR1 and CDR2 are MNHEY and SMNVEV (reference sequence). CDR3 length equals 14 residues.

This clone was detected a few times. The V call is TRBV27, the J call TRBJ2-5; TRBD1 aligns across 9 bases. V dropped 7 bases and J dropped 2; count of bases not matched to a gene: 8. The V gene's germline CDR1 is MNHEY and CDR2 SMNVEV (reference sequence). This CDR3 has 15 residues. The CDR3 sequence is CASTQAGQGQETQYF. Here the CDR3 DNA reads TGTGCCAGCACCCAAGCGGGACAGGGACAAGAGACCCAGTACTTC.

CDR3 protein: CASGGDLGQPQHF. In nucleotides, the CDR3 is TGTGCCAGCGGAGGGGACCTGGGTCAGCCCCAGCATTTT. The chain recombines TRBV2 with TRBJ1-5; TRBD1 is a possible D gene (5 bases). V was trimmed by 8 bases and J by 6 bases, leaving 14 bases between them. Germline V gives CDR1 SNHLY, CDR2 FYNNEI. The CDR3 is 13 residues long.

This sequence joins TRBV30 and TRBJ1-6; D is ambiguous. V lost 2 bases and J lost 9, with 5 bases in between. The CDR3 spans 11 residues. Germline values: CDR1 GTSNPN, CDR2 SVGIG (reference sequence). The CDR3 loop is CAWSRSSPLHF. CDR3 sequence (DNA): TGTGCCTGGAGTCGGTCTTCACCCCTCCACTTT.

The rearrangement links TRBV19 to TRBJ2-4; possible D gene TRBD2, 5 bases. Germline values: CDR1 LNHDA, CDR2 SQIVND (reference sequence). V dropped 9 bases and J dropped 7 bases, with 16 bases sitting between them. The CDR3 is made up of 13 amino acids. The CDR3 bases are TGTGCCAGCCGTCCCCTAGCCGGGAACATTCAGTACTTC. It encodes CASRPLAGNIQYF.

The chain has TRBV7-6 and TRBJ2-5; 12 nucleotides agree with TRBD2. CDR1 is SGHVS, CDR2 FNYEAQ, per germline. The CDR3 spans 15 residues. The V gene end was trimmed by 5 bases and the J gene end by 5 bases; junction bases not matched to a gene: 6. CDR3 coding DNA: TGTGCCAGCAGCACAAGACTAGCGGGGGTCGAGACCCAGTACTTC. Translated, it gives CASSTRLAGVETQYF.

Remarks on this clone: This sample includes further DNA sequences coding for the same CDR3. V gene TRBV7-3 combines with J gene TRBJ2-1; tentatively, D is TRBD2 (5 bases). The V end lost 5 bases, the J end lost 0 bases, and 11 bases lay between the germline ends. Germline V gives CDR1 SGHTA, CDR2 FQGTGA. CDR3 length equals 15 residues. The CDR3 is CASSLGESSYNEQFF. The CDR3 region has the DNA TGTGCCAGCAGCCTCGGGGAGAGCTCCTACAATGAGCAGTTCTTC.

The V call is TRBV30, the J call TRBJ2-5; 9 nucleotides agree with TRBD2. The CDR3 loop spans 15 amino acids. The V gene end was trimmed by 0 bases and the J gene end by 5 bases; junction bases not matched to a gene: 7. Germline CDR1 GTSNPN, CDR2 SVGIG (reference sequence). CDR3 nucleotides: TGTGCCTGGAGTGTCCCACTAGCGGGCGGGGAGACCCAGTACTTC. This translates into CAWSVPLAGGETQYF.

The genes are TRBV7-2 and TRBJ2-3, with D hard to call. Germline-derived CDR1 and CDR2 are SGHTA and FQGNSA. This CDR3 is built from 13 residues. V was trimmed by 5 bases and J by 3 bases, leaving 9 bases between them. This chain's CDR3 is CASSQIFTDTQYF. The DNA for the CDR3 is TGTGCCAGCAGCCAAATCTTTACAGATACGCAGTATTTT.

The chain uses TRBV7-6 and TRBJ2-1; D ambiguous. The length of the CDR3 is 14 residues. V lost 2 bases and J 5 bases, leaving 10 bases between the germline ends. The germline gives CDR1 SGHVS, CDR2 FNYEAQ. The DNA for the CDR3 is TGTGCCAGCAGCTTATGGCCCGACAACAATGAGCAGTTCTTC. Its translation: CASSLWPDNNEQFF.

This clone turned up a few times. The chain uses TRBV7-2 and TRBJ1-6, with D possibly matching TRBD1 (6 bases). The CDR3 sequence is 13 residues long. Trimming shortened V by 2 bases and J by 11 bases, and 10 bases separated the two germline ends. The germline gives CDR1 SGHTA, CDR2 FQGNSA. The CDR3 loop is CASSLQGRTPLHF. CDR3 nucleotide sequence: TGTGCCAGCAGCTTACAGGGGAGGACACCCCTCCACTTT.

The V gene is TRBV5-1, the J gene TRBJ2-4; D is perhaps TRBD1 (6 bases). The CDR3 is made up of 16 amino acids. V shed 4 bases and J shed 3 bases, with 17 bases lying between them. The V gene's germline CDR1 is SGHRS and CDR2 YFSETQ. The CDR3 DNA follows: TGCGCCAGCAGCACCAGGGGATTAAAGGGCAAAAACATTCAGTACTTC. It is translated as CASSTRGLKGKNIQYF.

V gene TRBV10-3 combines with J gene TRBJ1-6; TRBD1 might be the D (5 bases). The length of the CDR3 is 15 residues. CDR1 is ENHRY, CDR2 SYGVKD, per germline. V shed 3 bases and J shed 2 bases, with 8 bases lying between them. The CDR3 here is CAISDGQAYNSPLHF. Here the CDR3 DNA reads TGTGCCATCAGTGACGGACAAGCCTATAATTCACCCCTCCACTTT.

This chain links TRBV18 with TRBJ1-5, with TRBD1 identical over 12 bases. V was clipped by 3 bases and J by 2 bases; unmatched bases: 8. The germline V gene encodes CDR1 KGHSH and CDR2 LQKENI. This CDR3 has 18 amino acids. The CDR3 nucleotides are TGTGCCAGCTCACCCTCGGGACAGGGGGCCCATGGCAATCAGCCCCAGCATTTT. Translated: CASSPSGQGAHGNQPQHF. Full variable domain (remainder filled in from reference TRBV18 and TRBJ1-5): NAGVMQNPRHLVRRRGQEARLRCSPMKGHSHVYWYRQLPEEGLKFMVYLQKENIIDESGMPKERFSAEFPKEGPSILRIQQVVRGDSAAYFCASSPSGQGAHGNQPQHFGDGTRLSIL.

This rearrangement joins TRBV6-1 to TRBJ1-5; TRBD1 matches at 9 bases. Trimming cost V 6 bases and J 1 base; bases outside gene matches: 4. The CDR3 totals 15 residues. Germline V lookup: CDR1 MNHNS, CDR2 SASEGT. The CDR3 DNA reads TGTGCCAGCAGCGAGGGACAGGGAAGCAATCAGCCCCAGCATTTT. This sequence encodes CASSEGQGSNQPQHF.

The rearrangement links TRBV30 to TRBJ2-5; D ambiguous. The CDR3 totals 13 residues. Between the trimmed V and J ends, which lost 3 bases and 7 bases, there was a span of 15 bases. Germline V gene sequence: CDR1 GTSNPN, CDR2 SVGIG (reference sequence). CDR3 amino acids: CAWSRGESGTQYF. The CDR3 DNA reads TGTGCCTGGAGCCGAGGCGAGTCAGGGACCCAGTACTTC. The variable domain in full, completed from reference TRBV30 and TRBJ2-5, reads SQTIHQWPATLVQPVGSPLSLECTVEGTSNPNLYWYRQAAGRGLQLLFYSVGIGQISSEVPQNLSASRPQDRQFILSSKKLLLSDSGFYLCAWSRGESGTQYFGPGTRLLVL.

The chain joins TRBV9 to TRBJ1-3; maybe TRBD1 (5 bases). Deletions cut 4 bases from V and 1 base from J, with 9 bases between. The CDR3 has 14 amino acids. Germline CDR1 and CDR2: SGDLS and YYNGEE. The CDR3 nucleotides read TGTGCCAGCAGCCCCAGGGTTTCTGGAAACACCATATATTTT. The encoded protein is CASSPRVSGNTIYF.

This chain uses TRBV27 with TRBJ1-6, with a possible D match to TRBD1 (5 bases). The CDR3 sequence is 13 residues long. The V gene's germline CDR1 is MNHEY and CDR2 SMNVEV (reference sequence). V was pared by 6 bases and J by 7 bases, with 10 bases between. The CDR3 DNA is TGTGCCAGCAGCCGACAGCCAAATTCACCCCTCCACTTT. Residues: CASSRQPNSPLHF.

The chain carries TRBV9 and TRBJ1-2; D uncertain. Per germline, CDR1 SGDLS and CDR2 YYNGEE. This CDR3 region has 14 residues. V was shortened by 0 bases and J by 0 bases, with 6 bases between the two germline ends. The CDR3 reads CASSVASANYGYTF. In DNA, the CDR3 is TGTGCCAGCAGCGTAGCCAGTGCTAACTATGGCTACACCTTC.

J is TRBJ1-5 and V is TRBV28; 10 bases match TRBD1. Germline V gene data show CDR1 as MDHEN and CDR2 as SYDVKM. V dropped 5 bases and J dropped 7; count of bases not matched to a gene: 11. The CDR3 has 16 amino acids. CDR3 nucleotides: TGTGCCAGCAGTAGTCCCGGGACAGGGGCCGGGCAGCCCCAGCATTTT. Protein product: CASSSPGTGAGQPQHF.

This chain links TRBV29-1 with TRBJ2-3, with 7 bases identical to TRBD1. J was trimmed by 2 bases and V by 5 bases; bases with no gene match: 7. The germline gives CDR1 SQVTM, CDR2 ANQGSEA. The CDR3 sequence is 14 residues long. In nucleotides, the CDR3 is TGCAGCGTTTCCGGGACAGCCACCACAGATACGCAGTATTTT. It specifies CSVSGTATTDTQYF.

The gene calls are TRBV5-6 and TRBJ2-5; 10 positions match TRBD2. V lost 1 base to trimming and J lost 3 bases; unmatched junction nucleotides: 0. Germline CDR1 SGHDT, CDR2 YYEEEE. The CDR3 consists of 14 residues. As DNA, the CDR3 is TGTGCCAGCAGCTTGACTAGCGGGAAAGAGACCCAGTACTTC. It encodes CASSLTSGKETQYF.

This clone has only one observation. This rearrangement joins TRBV9 to TRBJ1-2; tentatively, D is TRBD1 (5 bases). The CDR3 covers 13 residues. V gave up 0 bases and J gave up 4 bases, with 7 bases separating them. CDR1 is SGDLS, CDR2 YYNGEE, per germline. The CDR3 coding sequence is TGTGCCAGCAGCGTAGTAGGGGCCTATGGCTACACCTTC. It is translated as CASSVVGAYGYTF.

The rearrangement uses TRBV29-1 and TRBJ2-2, with 10 positions matching TRBD2. The CDR3 runs to 17 residues. The V and J ends lost 5 bases and 1 base, in that order; junction bases with no gene match: 10. Per the germline V gene, CDR1 is SQVTM and CDR2 is ANQGSEA. In nucleotides, the CDR3 is TGCAGCGTTAGGGCGGCTAGCGGGGGTGTGAACACCGGGGAGCTGTTTTTT. Protein sequence: CSVRAASGGVNTGELFF.